Sequencing of this TCR beta chain was carried out in a study of CD8+ T cells in alopecia areata. The wider study: Oral tofacitinib (5 to 10 mg twice daily) was administered to treated patients.

Germline V gives CDR1 LGHNA, CDR2 YNFKEQ. The CDR3 sequence is 21 residues long. V was shortened by 0 bases and J by 0 bases, with 25 bases between the two germline ends. Indicated treatment: oral pan-JAK inhibitor, 5-10 mg twice daily. cDNA serving as the sequencing template came from extracted, reverse transcribed RNA. TCRdb's copy holds only in-frame clones and misses some; the assay was immunoSEQ multiplex PCR. This table has around 99,000 clones, roughly 84% appearing once. The TCR was taken from a human donor with alopecia areata. Material: CD8+ T cells sorted from blood, obtained at week 24, from a patient treated with tofacitinib. This sequence joins TRBV4-2 and TRBJ2-3; D is perhaps TRBD2 (7 bases). The CDR3 is CASSQELGRGLWDSSTDTQYF. The CDR3 bases are TGTGCCAGCAGCCAAGAGCTTGGGCGGGGGCTATGGGATTCTAGCACAGATACGCAGTATTTT.